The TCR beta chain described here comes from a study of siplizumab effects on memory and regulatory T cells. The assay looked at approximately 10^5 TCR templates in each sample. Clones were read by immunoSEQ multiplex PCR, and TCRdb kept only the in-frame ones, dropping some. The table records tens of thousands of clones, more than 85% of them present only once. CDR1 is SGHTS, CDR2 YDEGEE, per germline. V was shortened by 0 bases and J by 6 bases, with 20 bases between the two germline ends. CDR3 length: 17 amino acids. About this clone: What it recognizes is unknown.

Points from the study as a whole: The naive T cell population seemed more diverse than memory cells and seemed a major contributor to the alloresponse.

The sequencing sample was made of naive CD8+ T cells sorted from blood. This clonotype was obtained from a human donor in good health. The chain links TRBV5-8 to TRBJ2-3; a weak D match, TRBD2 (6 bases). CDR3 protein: CASSLGHSGPLGDTQYF. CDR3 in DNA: TGTGCCAGCAGCTTGGGTCATAGCGGACCCTTGGGGGATACGCAGTATTTT.